These 32 T cell receptor beta chains were sequenced from one sample in a study of cytomegalovirus exposure and HLA in healthy donors. The PCR contained 60 Vbeta and 13 Jbeta primers. TCRdb's copy holds only in-frame clones and misses some; the assay was immunoSEQ multiplex PCR. The sample includes approximately 130,000 clones, 70% to 85% of them seen just once. Sequenced: PBMCs. These receptors were obtained from a boy younger than 18 in good health and CMV-seronegative.

The chain couples TRBV27 to TRBJ2-7; TRBD2 matches 7 bases. Per germline, CDR1 MNHEY and CDR2 SMNVEV (reference sequence). The CDR3 is made up of 14 amino acids. V lost 5 bases, J lost 0 bases, and 4 bases stayed unmatched. CDR3 sequence (DNA): TGTGCCAGCAGTAGGGAGGGAGCCTCCTACGAGCAGTACTTC. Its protein is CASSREGASYEQYF.

The chain uses TRBV5-1 and TRBJ1-1; weak D call: TRBD1 (5 bases). The CDR3 spans 15 residues. In germline, CDR1 is SGHRS, CDR2 YFSETQ. V lost 0 bases to trimming and J lost 3 bases, with 12 bases between them. The CDR3 here is CASSLAWGGDTEAFF. As DNA, the CDR3 is TGCGCCAGCAGCTTGGCGTGGGGAGGGGACACTGAAGCTTTCTTT.

The chain joins TRBV18 to TRBJ1-5; D is undetermined. Germline-derived CDR1 and CDR2 are KGHSH and LQKENI. Deletions cut 3 bases from V and 1 base from J, with 13 bases between. This CDR3 contains 16 residues. This CDR3 is CASSPGTSGSNQPQHF. The CDR3 region has the DNA TGTGCCAGCTCACCTGGAACCAGCGGGAGCAATCAGCCCCAGCATTTT.

The CDR3 DNA reads TGCGCCAGCAGCCTCCGGGGAGGGTCTGAAGCTTTCTTT. It translates to CASSLRGGSEAFF. J is TRBJ1-1 and V is TRBV4-1; no firm D call. Trimming removed 4 bases at V and 6 bases at J, with 12 bases between. CDR3 size: 13 residues. Germline CDR1 MGHRA, CDR2 YSYEKL.

This chain links TRBV6-5 with TRBJ1-2; maybe TRBD1 (5 bases). CDR3 length equals 12 residues. The germline CDR1 and CDR2 sequences are MNHEY and SVGAGI. V lost 5 bases and J lost 4, with 8 bases in between. CDR3 region: CASSPGIYGYTF. CDR3 DNA sequence: TGTGCCAGCAGTCCAGGGATCTATGGCTACACCTTC.

The chain couples TRBV5-6 to TRBJ2-3, with 14 bases fitting TRBD2. CDR3 length equals 18 residues. In germline, CDR1 is SGHDT, CDR2 YYEEEE. The V gene end was trimmed by 4 bases and the J gene end by 9 bases; junction bases not matched to a gene: 16. The CDR3 nucleotides are TGTGCCAGCAGCCCGGTCGGGACTAGCGGGAGCTGGGCTGGGACGCAGTATTTT. Translation: CASSPVGTSGSWAGTQYF.

The chain uses TRBV6-1 and TRBJ2-1, with TRBD2 matching over 11 bases. Trimming took 6 bases from V and 10 from J; bases not matched to a gene: 11. Germline lookup yields CDR1 MNHNS and CDR2 SASEGT. This CDR3 has 15 amino acids. CDR3 in amino acids: CASSADGTSGLEQFF. The CDR3 coding sequence is TGTGCCAGCAGCGCCGACGGGACTAGCGGATTAGAGCAGTTCTTC.

A few counts support this clone. CDR3: CASSLKTSGGRTDTQYF. The CDR3 DNA reads TGCGCCAGCAGCTTGAAGACTAGCGGGGGTCGCACAGATACGCAGTATTTT. The chain links TRBV5-1 to TRBJ2-3, with 12 nucleotides matching TRBD2. The CDR3 contains 17 residues. After removal of 1 base from V and 1 base from J, the junction contained 4 bases not matched to a gene. Looked up from germline, CDR1 is SGHRS and CDR2 is YFSETQ.

The chain joins TRBV6-1 to TRBJ1-1; a weak D match, TRBD1 (5 bases). The germline V gene encodes CDR1 MNHNS and CDR2 SASEGT. V shed 6 bases and J shed 5 bases, with 16 bases lying between them. The CDR3 runs to 14 residues. The CDR3: CASSGWDGGTEAFF. The CDR3 nucleotides read TGTGCCAGCAGCGGCTGGGATGGGGGGACTGAAGCTTTCTTT.

The chain is built from TRBV10-3 and TRBJ2-1; D might be TRBD2 (6 bases). Trimming removed 11 bases at V and 14 bases at J, with 22 bases between. Germline CDR1 is ENHRY and CDR2 is SYGVKD. This CDR3 spans 12 amino acids. CDR3 residues: CALHPRRGREFF. CDR3 DNA sequence: TGTGCCCTCCACCCGAGGCGGGGACGGGAGTTCTTC.

This chain uses TRBV19 with TRBJ1-2; a possible D gene is TRBD1 (6 bases). V was pared by 3 bases and J by 6 bases, with 17 bases between. This CDR3 has 15 amino acids. Germline V gives CDR1 LNHDA, CDR2 SQIVND (reference sequence). Here the CDR3 DNA reads TGTGCCAGTAGTATTTTGTCAGGGGAAAGGAATGGCTACACCTTC. Protein: CASSILSGERNGYTF.

This sequence joins TRBV7-2 and TRBJ2-1; 7 bases are a match to TRBD2. This CDR3 is 14 amino acids long. CDR1 is SGHTA and CDR2 is FQGNSA in the germline V gene. The J segment lost 3 bases and the V segment lost 8 bases, leaving 7 bases of the junction unmatched. CDR3 nucleotide sequence: TGTGCCAGCGGTGGGAGGGCCGACTACAATGAGCAGTTCTTC. Protein: CASGGRADYNEQFF.

This chain connects TRBV4-2 to TRBJ2-1, with 7 nucleotides matching TRBD2. The length of the CDR3 is 16 residues. Germline V gives CDR1 LGHNA, CDR2 YNFKEQ. V shed 4 bases and J 5 bases; nucleotides not matched to a gene: 11. DNA for the CDR3: TGTGCCAGCAGCCGAGCCGGGACTACCAACAACAATGAGCAGTTCTTC. Amino acids: CASSRAGTTNNNEQFF.

The rearrangement links TRBV30 to TRBJ2-7; 9 bases are a match to TRBD1. CDR1 and CDR2 (germline): GTSNPN, SVGIG (reference sequence). This CDR3 has 15 amino acids. Trimming took 4 bases from V and 3 from J; bases not matched to a gene: 10. This CDR3 is CAWMSSGTGYYEQYF. CDR3 nucleotides: TGTGCCTGGATGTCGTCCGGGACAGGGTACTACGAGCAGTACTTC.

This chain links TRBV7-8 with TRBJ2-5; the D gene is possibly TRBD2 (5 bases). The V gene's germline CDR1 is SGHVS and CDR2 FQNEAQ. CDR3 length equals 16 residues. V was trimmed by 2 bases and J by 5 bases, leaving 18 bases between them. CDR3 nucleotides: TGTGCCAGCAGCTTATCAAGAGGGAGCCGCGGTGAGACCCAGTACTTC. Its protein is CASSLSRGSRGETQYF.

The chain is built from TRBV4-2 and TRBJ2-1; 8 bases line up with TRBD2. This CDR3 comprises 14 residues. J gave up 14 bases and V 0 bases, and 9 bases lay outside the gene matches. The germline gives CDR1 LGHNA, CDR2 YNFKEQ. CDR3 sequence: CASSQDSWREEKFF. The CDR3 nucleotides read TGTGCCAGCAGCCAAGACTCTTGGCGGGAGGAGAAGTTCTTC.

This clone was seen once. The genes are TRBV19 and TRBJ1-3; tentatively, D is TRBD1 (5 bases). Germline values: CDR1 LNHDA, CDR2 SQIVND (reference sequence). The CDR3 totals 14 residues. V lost 6 bases and J 4 bases, leaving 13 bases between the germline ends. The DNA for the CDR3 is TGTGCCAGTAGCGGGGGGTCCGTCGGAAACACCATATATTTT. Its translation is CASSGGSVGNTIYF.

The chain recombines TRBV19 with TRBJ2-1; 11 bases are shared with TRBD2. J gave up 8 bases and V 7 bases, and 7 bases lay outside the gene matches. The CDR3 covers 14 residues. CDR1 is LNHDA and CDR2 is SQIVND in the germline V gene (reference sequence). This CDR3 reads CASKLAGEVDEQFF. CDR3 nucleotide sequence: TGTGCCAGTAAACTAGCGGGAGAGGTCGATGAGCAGTTCTTC.

The chain has TRBV30 and TRBJ1-1, with D uncertain. CDR3 length: 11 amino acids. V lost 2 bases, J lost 3 bases, and 4 bases lay in between. Germline V gene sequence: CDR1 GTSNPN, CDR2 SVGIG (reference sequence). The DNA of the CDR3 is TGTGCCTGGAGTTCGTACACTGAAGCTTTCTTT. Translation gives CAWSSYTEAFF. The whole variable domain, remainder taken from reference TRBV30 and TRBJ1-1, is SQTIHQWPATLVQPVGSPLSLECTVEGTSNPNLYWYRQAAGRGLQLLFYSVGIGQISSEVPQNLSASRPQDRQFILSSKKLLLSDSGFYLCAWSSYTEAFFGQGTRLTVV.

The CDR3 nucleotides are TGTGCCAGCGGTAATAGCGGTATTGGCTACGAGCAGTACTTC. Translation gives CASGNSGIGYEQYF. The V call is TRBV6-1, the J call TRBJ2-7; D may be TRBD2 (6 bases). Trimming removed 8 bases at V and 3 bases at J, with 17 bases between. CDR1 MNHNS and CDR2 SASEGT come from the germline V gene. This CDR3 contains 14 residues.

This chain uses TRBV6-5 with TRBJ2-1, with 7 bases fitting TRBD1. Germline V CDR1 and CDR2: MNHEY, SVGAGI. CDR3 size: 13 residues. Trimming cost V 5 bases and J 7 bases; bases outside gene matches: 5. The CDR3 sequence is CASSPGQQNEQFF. The CDR3 DNA reads TGTGCCAGCAGTCCGGGACAGCAAAATGAGCAGTTCTTC.

The V call is TRBV4-2, the J call TRBJ2-7, with D maybe TRBD1 (6 bases). Germline CDR1 reads LGHNA; CDR2 reads YNFKEQ. V dropped 3 bases and J dropped 5 bases, with 14 bases sitting between them. The CDR3 runs 14 residues. The CDR3 region is CASSQGAVDDEQYF. Here the CDR3 DNA reads TGTGCCAGCAGCCAGGGGGCGGTTGACGACGAGCAGTACTTC.

J is TRBJ1-1 and V is TRBV7-6, with 8 bases fitting TRBD1. The V segment lost 6 bases and the J segment 4 bases; nucleotides outside the gene matches: 13. Germline values: CDR1 SGHVS, CDR2 FNYEAQ. CDR3 length: 16 amino acids. CDR3 DNA sequence: TGTGCCAGCAGTTCAACACCCAGGGGGCGCGGCACTGAAGCTTTCTTT. The encoded protein is CASSSTPRGRGTEAFF.

The rearrangement links TRBV13 to TRBJ2-3, with D perhaps TRBD1 (5 bases). V was shortened by 2 bases and J by 5 bases, with 8 bases between the two germline ends. Per germline, CDR1 PRHDT and CDR2 FYEKMQ (reference sequence). The CDR3 runs 13 residues. The CDR3 is CASSLTGQDTQYF. The CDR3 DNA follows: TGTGCCAGCAGCTTAACAGGACAAGATACGCAGTATTTT.

The rearrangement uses TRBV11-3 and TRBJ2-3, with TRBD2 matching 7 bases. Germline CDR1 reads SGHNT; CDR2 reads YENEEA. CDR3 size: 14 residues. Trimming removed 4 bases from V and 10 bases from J; junction bases left unmatched: 11. The CDR3 region has the DNA TGTGCCAGCAGCTCCGGTCGGACTAGACTGGCGCAGTATTTT. Its translation is CASSSGRTRLAQYF.

V usage is TRBV6-1 and J usage is TRBJ2-1; 14 positions match TRBD2. Germline loops: CDR1 MNHNS, CDR2 SASEGT. Trimming cost V 10 bases and J 8 bases; bases outside gene matches: 4. The CDR3 covers 13 residues. The CDR3 nucleotides read TGTGCCACCTCGGGACTAGCGGGAGATGAGCAGTTCTTC. Amino acids: CATSGLAGDEQFF.

V is TRBV25-1 and J is TRBJ2-3; tentative D call: TRBD1 (5 bases). V was clipped by 3 bases and J by 5 bases, with 15 bases between them. The germline V gene has CDR1 MGHDK and CDR2 SYGVNS. The CDR3 extends over 15 amino acids. This CDR3 is CASSDLAGLGDTQYF. The DNA of the CDR3 is TGTGCCAGCAGTGATCTTGCAGGGTTGGGAGATACGCAGTATTTT.

This chain connects TRBV6-6 to TRBJ2-7, with D unclear. The CDR3 loop spans 14 amino acids. The ends were cut back, 3 bases at V and 5 bases at J, with 14 bases in the middle. Germline CDR1 and CDR2: MNHNY and SVGAGI (reference sequence). The DNA of the CDR3 is TGTGCCAGCAGTTATCAGGTCTACAGCAACGAGCAGTACTTC. Its translation: CASSYQVYSNEQYF.

Written as DNA, the CDR3 is TGTGCCATCAGTGCCAGCGGGAGCTCTTCCTACAATGAGCAGTTCTTC. It translates to CAISASGSSSYNEQFF. The chain links TRBV10-3 to TRBJ2-1; 8 bases map to TRBD2. The V gene end was trimmed by 4 bases and the J gene end by 1 base; junction bases not matched to a gene: 6. The germline V gene encodes CDR1 ENHRY and CDR2 SYGVKD. CDR3 length equals 16 residues.

V is TRBV6-5 and J is TRBJ1-2, with D maybe TRBD1 (6 bases). This CDR3 region has 14 residues. V was cut by 5 bases and J by 5 bases, with 15 bases left in between. Germline V gene data show CDR1 as MNHEY and CDR2 as SVGAGI. The CDR3 DNA reads as TGTGCCAGCAGTACCGGGCAGGGACATTATGGCTACACCTTC. Translating it yields CASSTGQGHYGYTF.

This clone was detected once. V gene TRBV7-6 combines with J gene TRBJ1-2, with a tentative D call TRBD1 (5 bases). Germline CDR1 SGHVS, CDR2 FNYEAQ. This CDR3 spans 13 amino acids. The germline V and J ends were trimmed by 5 bases and 3 bases, with 10 bases remaining between them. CDR3 sequence: CASSLGGDYGYTF. The CDR3 bases are TGTGCCAGCAGCCTGGGGGGGGACTATGGCTACACCTTC.

The chain has TRBV2 and TRBJ2-1; 7 bases match TRBD2. V lost 7 bases and J lost 4; bases outside the gene matches: 4. The V gene's germline CDR1 is SNHLY and CDR2 FYNNEI. CDR3 size: 13 residues. CDR3 sequence reads: CASTTSAYNEQFF. DNA for the CDR3: TGTGCCAGCACCACTAGCGCGTACAATGAGCAGTTCTTC.